This TCR beta chain comes out of a study of blood T cell repertoires in COVID-19. At the level of the study: Specimens from acute and convalescent COVID-19 originated in the United States, Italy and Spain. PBMCs, B-cell-depleted T cells, or T cells provided the cDNA or gDNA that made up the material.

Authors' methods: Estimated nucleated cell counts came from reference gene primer amplification. Some clones are missing from TCRdb's copy, which holds only in-frame ones; the method was immunoSEQ multiplex PCR. V, J and clone size are taken as reported in that table, and D and trimming were inferred from the DNA itself. The sample contains around 87,000 clones, 80% of which appear only once. The germline V gene has CDR1 SGHTA and CDR2 FQGTGA. V shed 5 bases, J shed 5 bases, and the junction held 4 bases outside the gene matches. This CDR3 comprises 14 residues. This clone was found a few times. The sequence was obtained from a human donor in a cohort sampled during active COVID-19. The chain employs TRBV7-3 and TRBJ2-1; 9 nucleotides match TRBD1. Input material: peripheral blood. The CDR3 DNA follows: TGTGCCAGCAGCGCGGGACAGGGACACAATGAGCAGTTCTTC. Encoded protein: CASSAGQGHNEQFF.